Each of the 18 T cell receptor beta chains below was sequenced from the same sample in a study of shared clonotypes between healthy human individuals. Positive CCR7 selection of CD45RO-negative cells yielded the naive CD8 cells, and terminally differentiated effector memory CD45RA+ cells were excluded. TCRdb keeps only in-frame clones here, not all; method: immunoSEQ multiplex PCR. This table holds some 800,000 clones, 80% to 95% found once. Sequencing was performed on naive CD8+ T cells sorted from blood. All receptors come from a man aged 30 to 39 in good health.

The chain employs TRBV9 and TRBJ1-2; 7 bases map to TRBD1. This CDR3 is built from 16 residues. The junction had 14 bases not matched to a gene; V was cut back by 3 bases and J by 6 bases. The germline gives CDR1 SGDLS, CDR2 YYNGEE. The CDR3: CASSAGIQGNRNGYTF. CDR3 in DNA: TGTGCCAGCAGCGCAGGAATACAGGGGAATCGAAATGGCTACACCTTC.

The V call is TRBV7-9, the J call TRBJ2-1; 10 bases are a match to TRBD2. V shed 1 base and J 5 bases; nucleotides not matched to a gene: 14. CDR1 SEHNR and CDR2 FQNEAQ come from the germline V gene (reference sequence). This CDR3 region has 19 residues. The CDR3: CASSLVGSSGSMGDNEQFF. The CDR3 DNA follows: TGTGCCAGCAGCTTAGTCGGGTCTAGCGGGAGCATGGGGGACAATGAGCAGTTCTTC.

V usage is TRBV21-1 and J usage is TRBJ2-7; TRBD1, the D gene given by the table, was not confirmed from the DNA. TRBV21-1 is a recognized pseudogene. The CDR3 spans 18 residues. CDR3 amino acids: CASLSLRAGQGESYEQYF. The CDR3 DNA reads as TGTGCCAGCCTCTCCCTGAGAGCGGGACAGGGGGAATCCTACGAGCAGTACTTC.

The chain joins TRBV28 to TRBJ2-1, with a possible D match to TRBD2 (5 bases). The CDR3 extends over 15 amino acids. Germline V gene lookup returns CDR1 MDHEN and CDR2 SYDVKM. V lost 2 bases and J 7 bases, leaving 15 bases between the germline ends. The DNA of the CDR3 is TGTGCCAGCAGTTTAGATTTGCCGGGAAAGAATGAGCAGTTCTTC. Amino acid sequence: CASSLDLPGKNEQFF.

Only one count was recorded for this clone. J is TRBJ2-5 and V is TRBV11-2; D remains unclear. The CDR3 is 11 residues long. The V gene's germline CDR1 is SGHAT and CDR2 FQNNGV. V lost 4 bases, J lost 5 bases, and 5 bases lay in between. The CDR3 is CASSSLETQYF. DNA of the CDR3: TGTGCCAGCAGCTCCCTGGAGACCCAGTACTTC.

This clone was counted a single time. The identical CDR3 is also encoded by other nucleotide sequences in the sample. This sequence joins TRBV27 and TRBJ2-3; tentative D call: TRBD2 (5 bases). Germline V CDR1 and CDR2: MNHEY, SMNVEV (reference sequence). Trimming took 0 bases from V and 2 from J, leaving 6 bases between them. This CDR3 has 14 amino acids. The CDR3 spells CASSLSLDTDTQYF. The DNA of the CDR3 is TGTGCCAGCAGTTTATCACTAGACACAGATACGCAGTATTTT.

The chain employs TRBV4-1 and TRBJ1-2, with 7 bases that match TRBD1. There are 16 residues in the CDR3. V shed 4 bases and J 2 bases; nucleotides not matched to a gene: 10. Per germline, CDR1 MGHRA and CDR2 YSYEKL. Here the CDR3 DNA reads TGCGCCAGCAGCCCCCGCGCGGGACAGCTGAACTATGGCTACACCTTC. Translating gives CASSPRAGQLNYGYTF.

This chain connects TRBV11-2 to TRBJ2-7; the D gene could be TRBD1 or TRBD2 (7 bases each). Germline CDR1 and CDR2: SGHAT and FQNNGV. V shed 5 bases and J shed 2 bases, with 13 bases lying between them. The CDR3 runs 14 residues. In DNA, the CDR3 is TGTGCCAGCAGCCCAGCGGGACAGACCTACGAGCAGTACTTC. It translates to CASSPAGQTYEQYF.

This chain uses TRBV27 with TRBJ2-7, with a possible D match to TRBD1 (6 bases). Germline-derived CDR1 and CDR2 are MNHEY and SMNVEV (reference sequence). The V end was cut by 4 bases, the J end by 2 bases, with 15 bases between. The CDR3 spans 15 residues. CDR3 loop: CASSWGSGQAYEQYF. The CDR3 nucleotides read TGTGCCAGCAGTTGGGGATCGGGACAAGCCTACGAGCAGTACTTC.

The chain recombines TRBV13 with TRBJ2-5; TRBD1 matches at 7 bases. The germline V gene has CDR1 PRHDT and CDR2 FYEKMQ (reference sequence). The CDR3 runs to 15 residues. V shed 5 bases, J shed 5 bases, and the junction held 11 bases outside the gene matches. The CDR3 DNA follows: TGTGCCAGCAGCCCATCCAGGGGGTTTGGGGAGACCCAGTACTTC. Translation: CASSPSRGFGETQYF.

The genes are TRBV15 and TRBJ1-2; a weak D match, TRBD1 (5 bases). The V end lost 3 bases, the J end lost 8 bases, and 16 bases lay between the germline ends. The CDR3 is made up of 14 amino acids. Looked up from germline, CDR1 is LNHNV and CDR2 is YYDKDF (reference sequence). CDR3 DNA: TGTGCCACCAGCAGCCTATGGACGGGGCGGGGCTACACCTTC. It is translated as CATSSLWTGRGYTF.

The chain is built from TRBV27 and TRBJ2-7; D is tentatively TRBD1 or TRBD2 (6 bases each). Germline CDR1 is MNHEY and CDR2 is SMNVEV (reference sequence). The length of the CDR3 is 14 residues. Trimming shortened V by 3 bases and J by 3 bases, and 12 bases separated the two germline ends. The CDR3 DNA reads as TGTGCCAGCAGTTTGGCAGGGGACTTCTACGAGCAGTACTTC. Translating it yields CASSLAGDFYEQYF.

The chain combines TRBV2 with TRBJ2-7; no clear D. This CDR3 comprises 15 residues. V lost 6 bases, J lost 2 bases, and 17 bases lay in between. Germline-derived CDR1 and CDR2 are SNHLY and FYNNEI. In DNA form, the CDR3 reads TGTGCCAGCAGCCCCGGTCCTGGTCTAGCCTACGAGCAGTACTTC. Its protein is CASSPGPGLAYEQYF.

The chain has TRBV27 and TRBJ2-7; D remains ambiguous. CDR1 is MNHEY and CDR2 is SMNVEV in the germline V gene (reference sequence). The CDR3 has 13 residues. V lost 6 bases and J lost 3, with 12 bases in between. CDR3: CASRSGLDYEQYF. The CDR3 DNA reads as TGTGCCAGCAGGTCGGGTTTAGACTACGAGCAGTACTTC.

Comment on this clone: Additional DNA sequences in this sample encode the identical CDR3. The V and J genes are TRBV27 and TRBJ2-1; TRBD2 agrees at 8 bases. The CDR3 consists of 14 residues. CDR1 and CDR2 (germline): MNHEY, SMNVEV (reference sequence). The ends lost 3 bases at V and 7 bases at J; junction bases unmatched: 5. CDR3 bases: TGTGCCAGCAGTTTGGCGGGAGGTTTAAATGAGCAGTTCTTC. Protein sequence: CASSLAGGLNEQFF.

The chain has TRBV19 and TRBJ1-5, with D possibly being TRBD1 (5 bases). V lost 5 bases and J 3 bases, leaving 17 bases between the germline ends. The germline gives CDR1 LNHDA, CDR2 SQIVND (reference sequence). There are 16 residues in the CDR3. The DNA for the CDR3 is TGTGCCAGTAGTCCAGTCGCCGGGGCGACCAATCAGCCCCAGCATTTT. This codes for CASSPVAGATNQPQHF.

The chain carries TRBV28 and TRBJ2-7; TRBD2 matches at 7 bases. The ends lost 2 bases at V and 2 bases at J; junction bases unmatched: 18. There are 19 residues in the CDR3. The germline gives CDR1 MDHEN, CDR2 SYDVKM. CDR3 protein: CASSLNRLTRRERPYEQYF. The CDR3 coding sequence is TGTGCCAGCAGTTTAAACCGCTTAACTCGGCGGGAGCGCCCCTACGAGCAGTACTTC.

V gene TRBV10-3 combines with J gene TRBJ1-2, with D unclear. The CDR3 length is 10 residues. Germline-derived CDR1 and CDR2 are ENHRY and SYGVKD. V lost 9 bases and J lost 6, with 8 bases in between. CDR3 DNA sequence: TGTGCCATACTGACGAATGGCTACACCTTC. Translation gives CAILTNGYTF.